The 4 T cell receptor beta chains reported below all come from one sample, sequenced in a study of blood T cell repertoires in COVID-19. Measured with immunoSEQ multiplex PCR; TCRdb has only the in-frame clones, and not every one. This sample has around 200,000 clones, with around 86% found just once. Sequenced input: peripheral blood. The receptor source for this set is a man in his forties or fifties with active or convalescent COVID-19.

The chain combines TRBV28 with TRBJ1-2; D gene uncertain. CDR1 and CDR2 from the germline V gene are MDHEN and SYDVKM. The CDR3 contains 13 residues. Trimming pared 5 bases from V and 4 bases from J, leaving 11 bases between. The CDR3 DNA reads as TGTGCCAGCAGTCCTAGCCTGGGCTATGGCTACACCTTC. This sequence encodes CASSPSLGYGYTF.

The table lists this clone with a count of one. The J gene is TRBJ1-2, the V gene TRBV10-3; the D gene is possibly TRBD1 (5 bases). V shed 2 bases and J shed 5 bases, with 12 bases lying between them. The CDR3 runs to 14 residues. Germline CDR1 is ENHRY and CDR2 is SYGVKD. CDR3 protein: CAISEAGRGYGYTF. The CDR3 nucleotides are TGTGCCATCAGTGAGGCAGGGCGTGGGTATGGCTACACCTTC.

The CDR3: CAESSSYNSPLHF. The DNA of the CDR3 is TGTGCCGAATCGAGCTCCTATAATTCACCCCTCCACTTT. The chain joins TRBV30 to TRBJ1-6; D not certain. The V and J ends lost 8 bases and 0 bases respectively, with 8 bases between them. CDR3 length: 13 amino acids. Germline CDR1 and CDR2: GTSNPN and SVGIG (reference sequence).

The chain links TRBV6-6 to TRBJ1-1; D possibly corresponds to TRBD1 (5 bases). Per germline, CDR1 MNHNY and CDR2 SVGAGI (reference sequence). The ends were cut back, 6 bases at V and 6 bases at J, with 23 bases in the middle. This CDR3 has 16 amino acids. The CDR3 nucleotides read TGTGCCAGCAGGCCCGGGGGTGGGCAGGGCGAACCTGAAGCTTTCTTT. Its translation is CASRPGGGQGEPEAFF.